The present T cell receptor beta chain was sequenced within a study of shared clonotypes between healthy human individuals. Libraries were prepared by immunoSEQ multiplex PCR; TCRdb keeps only in-frame clonotypes and omits some of them. The top ten clones hold over 8.5% of a sample with approximately 240,000 clones, about 65% of them seen once. The germline gives CDR1 KGHSH, CDR2 LQKENI. The germline V and J ends were trimmed by 4 bases and 4 bases, with 13 bases remaining between them. This CDR3 has 15 residues. Sequencing was performed on memory CD4+ T cells sorted from blood. The subset is: CD45RA-negative fraction. The chain carries TRBV18 and TRBJ1-4; D uncertain. The receptor comes from a man in his thirties or forties in good health. CDR3 bases: TGTGCCAGCTCACGAGACCAGACGGATAATGAAAAACTGTTTTTT. Translated: CASSRDQTDNEKLFF.